These 17 T cell receptor beta chains were sequenced from one sample in a study of shared clonotypes between healthy human individuals. Naive CD8 cells were CD45RO-negative, positively selected for CCR7, excluding terminally differentiated effector memory CD45RA+ cells. Only in-frame clones appear in the TCRdb table, and some are missing; sequencing was by immunoSEQ multiplex PCR. The table has about 580,000 clones, 98% seen once. Sequencing input: naive CD8+ T cells sorted from blood. The receptors originated from a man aged 30-40 years in good health.

The V call is TRBV27, the J call TRBJ2-3; D may be TRBD1 or TRBD2 (5 bases each). Trimming stripped 6 bases from V and 4 bases from J, with 8 bases between. The CDR3 totals 12 residues. Germline V gene data show CDR1 as MNHEY and CDR2 as SMNVEV (reference sequence). This CDR3 is CASRRGSDTQYF. CDR3 DNA: TGTGCCAGCAGGAGGGGTTCAGATACGCAGTATTTT.

This chain joins TRBV27 and TRBJ2-3; 8 bases map to TRBD1. V lost 6 bases and J lost 5; bases outside the gene matches: 22. The CDR3 length is 19 residues. Germline CDR1 reads MNHEY; CDR2 reads SMNVEV (reference sequence). The CDR3 here is CASSETTYFRGQGRDTQYF. CDR3 sequence (DNA): TGTGCCAGCAGCGAAACCACCTATTTCAGGGGGCAAGGGAGAGATACGCAGTATTTT.

This clone was observed a single time. One junction end disagrees with the germline gene, perhaps due to a read error. The chain uses TRBV4-1 and TRBJ2-1; a weak D match, TRBD2 (5 bases). The germline V gene has CDR1 MGHRA and CDR2 YSYEKL. The CDR3 loop spans 12 amino acids. CDR3: CASSQETRKVIF. The CDR3 DNA sequence: TGCGCCAGCAGCCAAGAAACTAGAAAGGTGATCTTC.

The rearrangement joins TRBV6-1 to TRBJ1-2; D not certain. This CDR3 is 13 amino acids long. V was clipped by 2 bases and J by 2 bases, with 6 bases between them. Germline assignment: CDR1 MNHNS and CDR2 SASEGT. This CDR3 reads CASSERPNYGYTF. CDR3 nucleotide sequence: TGTGCCAGCAGTGAACGTCCCAACTATGGCTACACCTTC.

The rearrangement joins TRBV18 to TRBJ2-5, with 10 nucleotides matching TRBD2. The CDR3 covers 17 residues. Unmatched junction bases numbered 12, after V lost 6 bases and J lost 2 bases. Germline assignment: CDR1 KGHSH and CDR2 LQKENI. In nucleotides, the CDR3 is TGTGCCAGCTCCCATCCCGGGCTAGCGGGAGAACAAGAGACCCAGTACTTC. Its translation: CASSHPGLAGEQETQYF.

The chain uses TRBV19 and TRBJ2-1, with D hard to call. Per germline, CDR1 LNHDA and CDR2 SQIVND (reference sequence). The CDR3 extends over 15 amino acids. Trimming pared 3 bases from V and 0 bases from J, leaving 9 bases between. CDR3 residues: CASSIAGYSYNEQFF. Here the CDR3 DNA reads TGTGCCAGTAGTATCGCCGGATACTCCTACAATGAGCAGTTCTTC.

This clone was observed a single time. The same CDR3 arises from other DNA sequences in this sample as well. The chain is built from TRBV11-3 and TRBJ2-1, with D unresolved. The V end lost 3 bases, the J end lost 0 bases, and 6 bases lay between the germline ends. The CDR3 covers 14 residues. CDR1 and CDR2 (germline): SGHNT, YENEEA. As DNA, the CDR3 is TGTGCCAGCAGCTTTGCTAGCTCCTACAATGAGCAGTTCTTC. As protein: CASSFASSYNEQFF.

This clone turned up a few times. The V call is TRBV2, the J call TRBJ1-2; D is perhaps TRBD1 (6 bases). Germline-derived CDR1 and CDR2 are SNHLY and FYNNEI. The V end was cut by 6 bases, the J end by 8 bases, with 7 bases between. The CDR3 contains 10 residues. CDR3 protein: CASRDRGYTF. The DNA of the CDR3 is TGTGCCAGCAGGGACAGAGGCTACACCTTC.

This rearrangement joins TRBV4-1 to TRBJ2-1; tentative D call: TRBD2 (5 bases). The CDR3 runs to 14 residues. Germline loops: CDR1 MGHRA, CDR2 YSYEKL. The germline V and J ends were trimmed by 3 bases and 4 bases, with 10 bases remaining between them. CDR3 DNA: TGCGCCAGCAGCCAGAACGGAGGATACAATGAGCAGTTCTTC. Translating it yields CASSQNGGYNEQFF.

The CDR3 DNA sequence: TGCGCCAGCAGCCAAGACCGGGGGGACACCTCTAGCACAGATACGCAGTATTTT. This translates into CASSQDRGDTSSTDTQYF. This chain connects TRBV4-1 to TRBJ2-3, with D perhaps TRBD2 (7 bases). V gave up 0 bases and J gave up 0 bases, with 16 bases separating them. The CDR3 is 18 residues long. Germline CDR1 MGHRA, CDR2 YSYEKL.

The rearrangement joins TRBV27 to TRBJ1-5, with 9 bases aligning to TRBD1. Germline CDR1 MNHEY, CDR2 SMNVEV (reference sequence). V lost 9 bases, J lost 0 bases, and 6 bases stayed unmatched. The CDR3 length is 15 residues. The CDR3 region has the DNA TGTGCCAGTCGGACAGGGGCTTATAGCAATCAGCCCCAGCATTTT. Protein: CASRTGAYSNQPQHF.

This clone was seen more than once but under ten times. This chain uses TRBV4-2 with TRBJ1-4; no definite D call. The germline V gene encodes CDR1 LGHNA and CDR2 YNFKEQ. This CDR3 is 18 amino acids long. Trimming stripped 1 base from V and 0 bases from J, with 15 bases between. CDR3 sequence (DNA): TGTGCCAGCAGCCAAGTCGAGGGTTCCTTTGCAACTAATGAAAAACTGTTTTTT. It yields the protein CASSQVEGSFATNEKLFF.

V usage is TRBV13 and J usage is TRBJ2-3; 11 nucleotides align to TRBD2. The J segment lost 3 bases and the V segment lost 0 bases, leaving 11 bases of the junction unmatched. In germline, CDR1 is PRHDT, CDR2 FYEKMQ (reference sequence). The CDR3 extends over 19 amino acids. The CDR3 loop reads CASSLGLAGEGIGTDTQYF. The CDR3 DNA reads as TGTGCCAGCAGCTTAGGACTAGCGGGAGAGGGTATAGGGACAGATACGCAGTATTTT.

The J gene is TRBJ1-2, the V gene TRBV2; no definite D call. Trimming stripped 5 bases from V and 6 bases from J, with 7 bases between. Germline assignment: CDR1 SNHLY and CDR2 FYNNEI. CDR3 size: 11 residues. CDR3 DNA sequence: TGTGCCAGCAGTAACAATAATGGCTACACCTTC. Its protein is CASSNNNGYTF. Full variable domain (remainder filled in from reference TRBV2 and TRBJ1-2): EPEVTQTPSHQVTQMGQEVILRCVPISNHLYFYWYRQILGQKVEFLVSFYNNEISEKSEIFDDQFSVERPDGSNFTLKIRSTKLEDSAMYFCASSNNNGYTFGSGTRLTVV.

This clone showed up just once. This chain uses TRBV27 with TRBJ2-7, with 7 bases lining up with TRBD2. The CDR3 extends over 15 amino acids. In germline, CDR1 is MNHEY, CDR2 SMNVEV (reference sequence). Trimming at V came to 4 bases and at J to 2 bases, leaving 8 bases not matched to a gene. Written as DNA, the CDR3 is TGTGCCAGCAGTTGGGCCTCTAGCGGAACCTACGAGCAGTACTTC. Translating it yields CASSWASSGTYEQYF.

The J gene is TRBJ2-6, the V gene TRBV5-1; possible D gene TRBD1, 6 bases. Germline CDR1 SGHRS, CDR2 YFSETQ. The CDR3 sequence is 16 residues long. Trimming removed 0 bases from V and 0 bases from J, with 7 bases in between. The CDR3 is CASSLDRASGANVLTF. CDR3 coding DNA: TGCGCCAGCAGCTTGGACAGGGCCTCTGGGGCCAACGTCCTGACTTTC.

Turning to this clone: The same CDR3 is also encoded by other DNA sequences in this sample. The chain joins TRBV27 to TRBJ2-7, with D possibly TRBD1 on 6 matching bases. V lost 5 bases and J lost 3, with 11 bases in between. CDR3 size: 13 residues. The germline V gene has CDR1 MNHEY and CDR2 SMNVEV (reference sequence). CDR3 DNA sequence: TGTGCCAGCAGTCCACAGGGATTCTACGAGCAGTACTTC. Translated, it gives CASSPQGFYEQYF.